The 29 T cell receptor beta chains below were found in one sample sequenced in a study of blood T cells in healthy people across ages. With a J-beta primer mix and a sample-barcoded 5' primer, a second PCR ran about 6 to 11 cycles. TCRdb redid the calling of the 5' RACE reads with MiXCR, one entry per CDR3 protein. The top ten hold about 8% of the sample, which has some 1.7 million distinct CDR3 sequences, under 30% seen once. The sequenced material came from blood. The receptor set was obtained from a woman in her 30s in good health.

The chain links TRBV5-1 to TRBJ2-2, with D perhaps matching TRBD1 or TRBD2 (5 bases each). The CDR3 length is 18 residues. Trimming took 6 bases from V and 5 from J, leaving 26 bases between them. Germline V lookup: CDR1 SGHRS, CDR2 YFSETQ. The CDR3 DNA is TGCGCCAGCACACCAGCGCAGGGAATGGACTTCGGTACCGGGGAGCTGTTTTTT. This translates into CASTPAQGMDFGTGELFF.

V usage is TRBV12-5 and J usage is TRBJ2-1; a possible D gene is TRBD1 (6 bases). This CDR3 region has 16 residues. Germline CDR1 is LGHNT and CDR2 is FRNRAP. Trimming pared 1 base from V and 3 bases from J, leaving 13 bases between. CDR3 nucleotide sequence: TGTGCTAGTGGTTTGGCCCGACAGGACGACTACAATGAGCAGTTCTTC. Amino acids: CASGLARQDDYNEQFF.

This clonotype was counted between two and nine times. J is TRBJ1-1 and V is TRBV29-1, with unresolved D. The CDR3 has 13 residues. Per germline, CDR1 SQVTM and CDR2 ANQGSEA. The germline V and J ends were trimmed by 7 bases and 1 base, with 13 bases remaining between them. CDR3 DNA: TGCAGCGGGGCGCCGACGGGGAACACTGAAGCTTTCTTT. Translation: CSGAPTGNTEAFF.

This clonotype was observed a handful of times. The gene calls are TRBV4-1 and TRBJ2-7; maybe TRBD2 (5 bases). The CDR3 has 15 amino acids. Germline CDR1 and CDR2: MGHRA and YSYEKL. Between the trimmed V and J ends, which lost 0 bases and 3 bases, there was a span of 12 bases. The CDR3: CASSQDWTSRYEQYF. In nucleotides, the CDR3 is TGCGCCAGCAGCCAAGACTGGACTTCTCGCTACGAGCAGTACTTC.

On this clonotype: A read error may explain this, as a much larger clone is one base away. The V gene is TRBV10-3, the J gene TRBJ2-4; 7 bases align to TRBD2. The end of the DNA aligns better with TRBJ2-7, so the J call may be wrong. The CDR3 runs to 15 residues. CDR1 and CDR2 from the germline V gene are ENHRY and SYGVKD. For the CDR3, the DNA is TGTGCCATCAGTGAGTCGAACGGGAGGAAGAACGAGCAGTACTTC. Amino acid sequence: CAISESNGRKNEQYF.

The V call is TRBV9, the J call TRBJ2-1; possibly TRBD2 for D (5 bases). Germline loops: CDR1 SGDLS, CDR2 YYNGEE. V was shortened by 0 bases and J by 0 bases, with 13 bases between the two germline ends. The CDR3 extends over 17 amino acids. CDR3 in amino acids: CASSVVGRPSSYNEQFF. The CDR3 DNA sequence: TGTGCCAGCAGCGTAGTGGGGAGACCAAGCTCCTACAATGAGCAGTTCTTC.

This clonotype was observed a single time. The genes are TRBV5-1 and TRBJ2-3; D is unresolved. Trimming removed 5 bases from V and 2 bases from J, with 9 bases in between. Germline V gene data show CDR1 as SGHRS and CDR2 as YFSETQ. The CDR3 consists of 13 residues. The CDR3 loop reads CASRDGFTDTQYF. The CDR3 nucleotides are TGCGCCAGCAGGGACGGGTTCACAGATACGCAGTATTTT.

This clonotype was counted at least ten times. V gene TRBV6-1 combines with J gene TRBJ2-1; D unresolved. The CDR3 extends over 20 amino acids. The germline V and J ends were trimmed by 0 bases and 1 base, with 22 bases remaining between them. Germline CDR1 and CDR2: MNHNS and SASEGT. This CDR3 is CASSEADRNVGSRSYNEQFF. CDR3 DNA sequence: TGTGCCAGCAGTGAAGCGGATCGGAATGTAGGCTCCCGATCCTACAATGAGCAGTTCTTC.

Turning to this clonotype: This may arise from a read error, as a much more abundant clone is one base away. This rearrangement joins TRBV4-3 to TRBJ2-1, with TRBD1 identical over 9 bases. The CDR3 has 15 residues. Per the germline V gene, CDR1 is LGHNA and CDR2 is YSLEER. Losses at the gene ends were 4 bases for V and 7 bases for J; bases not matched to a gene: 8. The CDR3 nucleotides read TGCGCCAGCAGCCGTACAGGGGGCGCGAGGAATGAGCAGTTCTTC. Amino acid sequence: CASSRTGGARNEQFF.

In this sample, this clonotype turned up once. A much larger clone differs by one base, so this may be a read error. The rearrangement uses TRBV5-1 and TRBJ2-4, with D maybe TRBD1 (5 bases). The DNA matches TRBJ2-7 better at its end, which makes the J call doubtful. Per the germline V gene, CDR1 is SGHRS and CDR2 is YFSETQ. This CDR3 is 14 amino acids long. CDR3 in DNA: TGCGCCAGCAGCAATGGGGCAACGCCCTACGAGCAGTACTTC. Its protein is CASSNGATPYEQYF.

The V gene is TRBV5-1, the J gene TRBJ2-1; 8 bases are a match to TRBD1. The germline gives CDR1 SGHRS, CDR2 YFSETQ. Trimming at V came to 7 bases and at J to 13 bases, leaving 13 bases not matched to a gene. The CDR3 sequence is 13 residues long. The CDR3: CASDTGGGETQFF. The CDR3 DNA is TGCGCCAGCGACACAGGGGGAGGAGAGACCCAGTTCTTC.

This clonotype was seen at least ten times. The V gene is TRBV6-2 or TRBV6-3, the J gene TRBJ2-7; D is possibly TRBD2 (5 bases). CDR1 is MNHEY and CDR2 is SVGEGT in the germline V gene. The CDR3 runs to 13 residues. Trimming took off 5 bases at V and 1 base at J, with 9 bases between the two ends. The CDR3 DNA reads TGTGCCAGCAGTAACGGACTTTCCTACGAGCAGTACTTC. Residues: CASSNGLSYEQYF.

This clonotype was counted ten times or more. The CDR3 bases are TGCAGTGCTAGACCCCGGGACATAGCGTGGTACTACGAGCAGTACTTC. Its translation is CSARPRDIAWYYEQYF. V is TRBV20-1 and J is TRBJ2-7; D possibly corresponds to TRBD1 (6 bases). V lost 2 bases, J lost 3 bases, and 20 bases lay in between. Germline CDR1 DFQATT, CDR2 SNEGSKA (reference sequence). CDR3 length equals 16 residues.

This chain uses TRBV12-3 or TRBV12-4 with TRBJ2-3; 11 nucleotides align to TRBD2. The CDR3 has 17 amino acids. V trimming: 6 bases; J trimming: 2 bases; junction bases outside the gene matches: 10. This CDR3 reads CASSPTPLAGDTDTQYF. The CDR3 bases are TGTGCCAGCAGCCCGACCCCACTAGCGGGAGACACAGATACGCAGTATTTT.

The chain joins TRBV20-1 to TRBJ1-6, with unresolved D. With 0 bases removed from V and 7 bases from J, the gap between germline ends came to 13 bases. This CDR3 comprises 15 residues. In germline, CDR1 is DFQATT, CDR2 SNEGSKA (reference sequence). CDR3 protein: CSARDREIGNSPLHF. The CDR3 DNA reads TGCAGTGCTAGAGATAGGGAGATAGGGAATTCACCCCTCCACTTT.

The chain uses TRBV6-5 and TRBJ1-2; no reliable D call. The ends were cut back, 0 bases at V and 4 bases at J, with 9 bases in the middle. The CDR3 covers 14 residues. The germline gives CDR1 MNHEY, CDR2 SVGAGI. The CDR3 DNA follows: TGTGCCAGCAGTTACTCAGGACCAGGCTATGGCTACACCTTC. This translates into CASSYSGPGYGYTF.

This clonotype has just a few counts. The chain couples TRBV6-5 to TRBJ2-3; TRBD1 agrees at 9 bases. Germline loops: CDR1 MNHEY, CDR2 SVGAGI. The CDR3 sequence is 15 residues long. V lost 5 bases and J lost 5; bases outside the gene matches: 8. CDR3 protein: CASSGRDREGDTQYF. DNA of the CDR3: TGTGCCAGCAGTGGACGGGACAGGGAGGGAGATACGCAGTATTTT.

The chain uses TRBV29-1 and TRBJ1-1, with D possibly TRBD1 on 5 matching bases. Between the trimmed V and J ends, which lost 1 base and 5 bases, there was a span of 17 bases. Germline values: CDR1 SQVTM, CDR2 ANQGSEA. This CDR3 comprises 15 residues. The chain's CDR3 is CSVEVPRTGGTEAFF. The CDR3 coding sequence is TGCAGCGTTGAAGTTCCGAGGACCGGGGGGACTGAAGCTTTCTTT.

This chain uses TRBV4-1 with TRBJ2-7; D possibly uses TRBD1 or TRBD2 (5 bases each). V was cut by 4 bases and J by 2 bases, with 24 bases left in between. The CDR3 has 18 residues. Germline V gene lookup returns CDR1 MGHRA and CDR2 YSYEKL. The CDR3: CASSPTTGTGRGPYEQYF. In nucleotides, the CDR3 is TGCGCCAGCAGCCCGACTACCGGGACGGGAAGAGGACCCTACGAGCAGTACTTC.

The count of this clonotype is one. V and J are TRBV29-1 and TRBJ2-5; TRBD1 matches 8 bases. The CDR3 totals 14 residues. The J segment lost 1 base and the V segment lost 2 bases, leaving 3 bases of the junction unmatched. The germline V gene has CDR1 SQVTM and CDR2 ANQGSEA. CDR3 nucleotide sequence: TGCAGCGTTGAAATGGACAGGGTCCAAGAGACCCAGTACTTC. Translating it yields CSVEMDRVQETQYF.

This clonotype appeared many times. The chain links TRBV20-1 to TRBJ2-1; D may be TRBD2 (5 bases). V lost 4 bases and J 9 bases, leaving 7 bases between the germline ends. The CDR3 sequence is 10 residues long. Per the germline V gene, CDR1 is DFQATT and CDR2 is SNEGSKA (reference sequence). For the CDR3, the DNA is TGCAGTGCTATTGAGGGTGAGCAGTTCTTC. As protein: CSAIEGEQFF.

As to this clonotype: A much larger clone lies a single base off, so this may be a read error. V and J are TRBV15 and TRBJ2-7; tentatively, D is TRBD2 (5 bases). CDR3 length: 12 residues. CDR1 and CDR2 from the germline V gene are LNHNV and YYDKDF (reference sequence). In DNA, the CDR3 is TGTGCCACCAGCTTCGGACTTACGCTACCGGACTTC. It translates to CATSFGLTLPDF. Full variable domain (outside the CDR3, taken from reference TRBV15 and TRBJ2-7): DAMVIQNPRYQVTQFGKPVTLSCSQTLNHNVMYWYQQKSSQAPKLLFHYYDKDFNNEADTPDNFQSRRPNTSFCFLDIRSPGLGDTAMYLCATSFGLTLPDFGPGTRLTVT.

The V and J genes are TRBV6-1 and TRBJ1-5, with no clear D. Trimming cost V 11 bases and J 7 bases, with 21 bases left between them. Germline assignment: CDR1 MNHNS and CDR2 SASEGT. The CDR3 sequence is 14 residues long. CDR3 amino acids: CACLDRARGQPQHF. In DNA, the CDR3 is TGTGCCTGCTTAGATAGGGCCCGCGGGCAGCCCCAGCATTTT.

The chain has TRBV6-1 and TRBJ1-5; 10 positions match TRBD1. CDR3 length: 15 residues. V dropped 6 bases and J dropped 3; count of bases not matched to a gene: 5. The V gene's germline CDR1 is MNHNS and CDR2 SASEGT. CDR3 amino acids: CASRGQGGSNQPQHF. The CDR3 nucleotides are TGTGCCAGCAGAGGACAGGGGGGTTCCAATCAGCCCCAGCATTTT.

This clonotype was found a few times. The rearrangement links TRBV3-1 to TRBJ2-2, with TRBD2 as a possible D gene (6 bases). There are 13 residues in the CDR3. In germline, CDR1 is LGHDT, CDR2 YNNKEL (reference sequence). V was cut by 2 bases and J by 6 bases, with 7 bases left in between. CDR3 residues: CASSQWGAGELFF. The CDR3 bases are TGTGCCAGCAGCCAATGGGGGGCCGGGGAGCTGTTTTTT.

The chain uses TRBV20-1 and TRBJ2-4; 10 bases are a match to TRBD2. The end of the DNA fits TRBJ2-7 better, so the J call may be wrong. CDR3 size: 16 residues. CDR1 is DFQATT, CDR2 SNEGSKA, per germline (reference sequence). CDR3 region: CSARTSGGLAACEQYF. The CDR3 nucleotides read TGCAGTGCTAGAACCTCAGGAGGACTAGCGGCCTGCGAGCAGTACTTC.

This chain connects TRBV18 to TRBJ1-1, with D unclear. V was cut by 0 bases and J by 3 bases, with 11 bases left in between. The CDR3 is made up of 15 amino acids. Germline lookup yields CDR1 KGHSH and CDR2 LQKENI. CDR3 sequence (DNA): TGTGCCAGCTCACCACCGTCCCGCGTGGACACTGAAGCTTTCTTT. Protein product: CASSPPSRVDTEAFF.

This clonotype was found a few times. The chain couples TRBV28 to TRBJ2-2; 7 nucleotides line up with TRBD1. The length of the CDR3 is 14 residues. CDR1 is MDHEN, CDR2 SYDVKM, per germline. After removal of 6 bases from V and 3 bases from J, the junction contained 4 bases not matched to a gene. The CDR3 loop reads CASRITGDTGELFF. Written as DNA, the CDR3 is TGTGCCAGCAGGATAACAGGGGACACCGGGGAGCTGTTTTTT.

This clonotype has ten or more counts. The chain recombines TRBV7-2 with TRBJ2-5, with D hard to call. The CDR3 is made up of 13 amino acids. Germline assignment: CDR1 SGHTA and CDR2 FQGNSA. V lost 1 base and J 4 bases, leaving 7 bases between the germline ends. CDR3 loop: CASSLDSIETQYF. The CDR3 DNA reads TGTGCCAGCAGCTTAGACTCTATAGAGACCCAGTACTTC.